Below, 19 T cell receptor beta chains from the same sample are listed, as sequenced in a study of tumor-infiltrating lymphocytes in primary liver carcinoma. TCR beta cDNA was prepared out of 500 ng total RNA by means of a constant-region primer. Slightly modified ARM-PCR served as the procedure for the TCR beta libraries. These libraries came from three rounds of nested multiplex PCR. The opening two PCR rounds, about 11 cycles each, paired TRBV1-TRBV30 forward primers with a C-beta reverse primer. TCRdb re-derived calls from the multiplex PCR reads in MiXCR, one entry per CDR3 protein. The sample has 200,000 or so distinct CDR3 sequences, about 65% seen once. Alongside blood RNA obtained from unsorted whole blood, germline DNA was also extracted. The sequenced material came from peripheral blood. These receptors all come from a woman aged 60-75 years with primary liver carcinoma and hepatitis B virus infection.

The V call is TRBV5-5, the J call TRBJ2-5, with 7 bases identical to TRBD2. The length of the CDR3 is 11 residues. The V gene's germline CDR1 is SGHKS and CDR2 YYEKEE (reference sequence). With 9 bases clipped from V and 11 bases from J, the junction kept 10 bases outside the gene matches. Here the CDR3 reads CANSLGREQYF. The CDR3 DNA reads as TGTGCCAATAGCCTCGGGCGGGAGCAGTACTTC.

To note about this clonotype: One junction end disagrees with the germline gene, perhaps due to a read error. CDR3 in amino acids: CASREEANYGYTF. The CDR3 nucleotides read TGTGCCAGCAGAGAAGAAGCTAACTATGGCTACACCTTC. The V call is TRBV2, the J call TRBJ1-2; D is undetermined. This CDR3 region has 13 residues. CDR1 SNHLY and CDR2 FYNNEI come from the germline V gene.

V and J are TRBV19 and TRBJ1-2; D is uncertain. Trimming left V 0 bases short and J 5 bases short, with 7 bases between. The length of the CDR3 is 13 residues. Germline V gives CDR1 LNHDA, CDR2 SQIVND (reference sequence). The CDR3 nucleotides read TGTGCCAGTAGTATAGATCGAGCATATGGCTACACCTTC. Protein: CASSIDRAYGYTF.

In its sample, this clonotype was seen once. This clone may be a read error of a much larger clone one base away. This sequence joins TRBV12-3 or TRBV12-4 and TRBJ2-2; 9 bases map to TRBD2. CDR3 length: 15 amino acids. CDR3 DNA sequence: TGTGCCAACAGTTCCGGGACTAGCCGCGCCGGGGAGCTGTTTTTT. Translated: CANSSGTSRAGELFF.

This clonotype was found many times. The J gene is TRBJ1-2, the V gene TRBV4-2; D gene uncertain. The CDR3 length is 13 residues. Germline CDR1 reads LGHNA; CDR2 reads YNFKEQ. V was cut by 0 bases and J by 8 bases, with 10 bases left in between. The CDR3 spells CASSQDAASGYTF. CDR3 coding DNA: TGTGCCAGCAGCCAAGATGCGGCGTCCGGCTACACCTTC.

DNA for the CDR3: TGTGCCAGCAGTTTACAGGGAGTTGGCTACACCTTC. This encodes CASSLQGVGYTF. The chain couples TRBV28 to TRBJ1-2; TRBD1 might be the D (5 bases). The germline gives CDR1 MDHEN, CDR2 SYDVKM. V was clipped by 2 bases and J by 7 bases, with 8 bases between them. The CDR3 runs 12 residues.

Worth noting for this clonotype: The conserved phenylalanine or tryptophan normally closing the CDR3 is absent here, so this likely arose from a read error. The chain employs TRBV11-2 and TRBJ2-1, with D uncertain. The V gene's germline CDR1 is SGHAT and CDR2 FQNNGV. There are 12 residues in the CDR3. The V and J ends lost 0 bases and 8 bases respectively, with 5 bases between them. CDR3 protein: CASSLDLDEQFI. The CDR3 region has the DNA TGTGCCAGCAGCTTAGATTTGGATGAGCAGTTCATC.

About this clonotype itself: Here the CDR3 omits its conserved ending phenylalanine or tryptophan, so a read error is the likely source. The rearrangement links TRBV11-2 to TRBJ2-5, with TRBD1 matching over 8 bases. This CDR3 comprises 16 residues. CDR1 is SGHAT and CDR2 is FQNNGV in the germline V gene. The CDR3: CASGFWTGIGQETQYL. In DNA form, the CDR3 reads TGTGCCAGCGGCTTCTGGACAGGGATTGGCCAAGAGACCCAGTACCTC.

Concerning this clonotype: A much larger clonotype is one base distant, so this may be a read error. The chain is built from TRBV6-1 and TRBJ2-1, with D possibly matching TRBD2 (5 bases). The germline V gene encodes CDR1 MNHNS and CDR2 SASEGT. The CDR3 length is 16 residues. V was clipped by 3 bases and J by 6 bases, with 18 bases between them. The CDR3 sequence is CASSERVNGLCNEQFF. In nucleotides, the CDR3 is TGTGCCAGCAGTGAGAGGGTCAACGGGCTCTGCAATGAGCAGTTCTTC.

This clonotype appeared many times. This sequence joins TRBV10-2 and TRBJ2-5; D is unclear. Trimming removed 3 bases at V and 1 base at J, with 3 bases between. Germline V lookup: CDR1 WSHSY, CDR2 SAAADI. This CDR3 has 12 amino acids. CDR3 DNA: TGCGCCAGCAGTGAAATCCAAGAGACCCAGTACTTC. Translation: CASSEIQETQYF.

On this clonotype itself: The CDR3 ends on some other residue instead of the conserved phenylalanine or tryptophan, so this is likely a read error. The chain combines TRBV12-3 or TRBV12-4 with TRBJ2-6, with D possibly matching TRBD1 (5 bases). The CDR3 extends over 15 amino acids. The CDR3 region has the DNA TGTGCCAACAGTCCCAGGGTAGCTGGGGCCAACGTCCTGACTTCC. This encodes CANSPRVAGANVLTS.

On this clonotype: This clone may be a read error of a much larger clone one base away. J is TRBJ2-3 and V is TRBV5-5, with a tentative D call TRBD2 (6 bases). The CDR3 is 14 amino acids. The V gene's germline CDR1 is SGHKS and CDR2 YYEKEE (reference sequence). CDR3 bases: TGTGCCGGCAGCTGGGAGGTTACGACAGATACGCAGTATTTT. This codes for CAGSWEVTTDTQYF.

The rearrangement links TRBV29-1 to TRBJ2-1, with 7 positions matching TRBD2. V shed 3 bases and J 9 bases; nucleotides not matched to a gene: 14. Germline CDR1 reads SQVTM; CDR2 reads ANQGSEA. The CDR3 runs 15 residues. CDR3 bases: TGCAGCGTTGACTCCCGAGTACCGGGAGGAGTTGAGCAGTTCTTC. It yields the protein CSVDSRVPGGVEQFF.

The rearrangement links TRBV24-1 to TRBJ2-2; D gene unclear. The CDR3 is 17 residues long. CDR1 and CDR2 from the germline V gene are KGHDR and SFDVKD. Trimming removed 6 bases at V and 0 bases at J, with 16 bases between. CDR3 sequence reads: CATSFFVGDANTGELFF. CDR3 DNA sequence: TGTGCCACCAGTTTTTTCGTGGGTGATGCGAACACCGGGGAGCTGTTTTTT.

V usage is TRBV24-1 and J usage is TRBJ2-1; TRBD2 agrees at 10 bases. The V segment lost 5 bases and the J segment 5 bases; nucleotides outside the gene matches: 8. CDR3 length: 16 amino acids. Germline V CDR1 and CDR2: KGHDR, SFDVKD. CDR3 region: CATSASGTSVHNEQFF. CDR3 nucleotides: TGTGCCACCAGTGCCTCCGGGACTAGCGTACACAATGAGCAGTTCTTC.

This clonotype was observed at least ten times. The chain carries TRBV14 and TRBJ2-5; D not resolved. V lost 0 bases, J lost 2 bases, and 16 bases lay in between. The CDR3 loop spans 17 amino acids. Germline CDR1 SGHDN, CDR2 FVKESK. CDR3 protein: CASSQEVGIQLQETQYF. The CDR3 region has the DNA TGTGCCAGCAGCCAAGAAGTTGGGATCCAGCTACAAGAGACCCAGTACTTC.

This clonotype was counted at least ten times. The chain employs TRBV6-6 and TRBJ2-7; 8 bases are shared with TRBD1. The CDR3 is 14 amino acids. Germline trimming cut 2 bases from V and 6 bases from J; bases unmatched to any gene: 6. In germline, CDR1 is MNHNY, CDR2 SVGAGI (reference sequence). The CDR3 sequence is CASSYAGTGGEQYF. The DNA of the CDR3 is TGTGCCAGCAGTTACGCCGGGACAGGCGGCGAGCAGTACTTC.

The V gene is TRBV28, the J gene TRBJ1-5, with D possibly TRBD1 on 6 matching bases. Germline V gene lookup returns CDR1 MDHEN and CDR2 SYDVKM. The CDR3 sequence is 15 residues long. V was shortened by 7 bases and J by 1 base, with 14 bases between the two germline ends. The CDR3 sequence: CASKFGGRSNQPQHF. CDR3 nucleotide sequence: TGTGCCAGCAAGTTCGGGGGCAGGAGCAATCAGCCCCAGCATTTT.

This clonotype was detected ten times or more. The chain is built from TRBV13 and TRBJ1-6; 8 nucleotides agree with TRBD1. V was pared by 5 bases and J by 10 bases, with 13 bases of the junction left unmatched. This CDR3 comprises 16 residues. CDR1 PRHDT and CDR2 FYEKMQ come from the germline V gene (reference sequence). CDR3 residues: CASSPKAGTGISPLHF. CDR3 nucleotides: TGTGCCAGCAGCCCCAAGGCCGGGACAGGAATCTCACCCCTCCACTTT.